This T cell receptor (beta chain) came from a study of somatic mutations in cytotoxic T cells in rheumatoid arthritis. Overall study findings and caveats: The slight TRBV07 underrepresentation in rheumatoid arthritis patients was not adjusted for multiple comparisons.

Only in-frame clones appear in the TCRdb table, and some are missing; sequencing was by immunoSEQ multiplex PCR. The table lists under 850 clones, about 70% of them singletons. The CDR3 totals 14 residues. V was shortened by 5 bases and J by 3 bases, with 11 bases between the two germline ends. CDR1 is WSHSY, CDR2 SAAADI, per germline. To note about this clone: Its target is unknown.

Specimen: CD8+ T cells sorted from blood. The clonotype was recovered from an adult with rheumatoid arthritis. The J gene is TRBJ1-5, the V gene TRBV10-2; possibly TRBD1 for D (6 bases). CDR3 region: CASSHPGANQPQHF. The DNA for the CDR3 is TGCGCCAGCAGTCACCCGGGGGCCAATCAGCCCCAGCATTTT.